One sample yielded the 28 T cell receptor beta chains listed below, sequenced in a study of cytomegalovirus exposure and HLA in healthy donors. PCR employed 60 Vbeta and 13 Jbeta primers. Profiled with immunoSEQ multiplex PCR; TCRdb holds only in-frame clones, not every one. The sample lists about 130,000 clones, 60% to 80% occurring once. Sequences were obtained from PBMCs. The receptors originated from a woman aged 55-69 years in good health and CMV-seropositive.

The chain is built from TRBV12-5 and TRBJ1-2; no clear D gene. V dropped 6 bases and J dropped 8 bases, with 19 bases sitting between them. Germline V gives CDR1 LGHNT, CDR2 FRNRAP. The CDR3 extends over 14 amino acids. The CDR3 protein is CASGSGMGFGGYTF. In DNA, the CDR3 is TGTGCTAGTGGATCGGGGATGGGATTCGGCGGCTACACCTTC.

The chain recombines TRBV5-4 with TRBJ2-7; 9 bases map to TRBD1. This CDR3 spans 15 amino acids. V lost 4 bases and J lost 5; bases outside the gene matches: 10. Germline V gives CDR1 SGHNT, CDR2 YYREEE (reference sequence). This chain's CDR3 is CASSPGGTGMNEQYF. In nucleotides, the CDR3 is TGTGCCAGCAGCCCCGGGGGGACAGGGATGAACGAGCAGTACTTC.

The chain is built from TRBV20-1 and TRBJ1-1; possibly TRBD1 for D (5 bases). In germline, CDR1 is DFQATT, CDR2 SNEGSKA (reference sequence). The V end lost 7 bases, the J end lost 4 bases, and 10 bases lay between the germline ends. The CDR3 covers 11 residues. The CDR3 DNA sequence: TGCAGTGGGAGCAGGGCCACTGAAGCTTTCTTT. It yields the protein CSGSRATEAFF.

The gene calls are TRBV7-3 and TRBJ2-1; tentatively, D is TRBD2 (6 bases). Germline V lookup: CDR1 SGHTA, CDR2 FQGTGA. Trimming pared 2 bases from V and 1 base from J, leaving 12 bases between. The CDR3 length is 16 residues. As DNA, the CDR3 is TGTGCCAGCAGCTTAGGGGGGACCGCATCCTACAATGAGCAGTTCTTC. Amino acid sequence: CASSLGGTASYNEQFF. The full variable domain, its missing parts supplied by reference TRBV7-3 and TRBJ2-1, is GAGVSQTPSNKVTEKGKYVELRCDPISGHTALYWYRQSLGQGPEFLIYFQGTGAADDSGLPNDRFFAVRPEGSVSTLKIQRTERGDSAVYLCASSLGGTASYNEQFFGPGTRLTVL.

This sequence joins TRBV4-1 and TRBJ1-4, with 10 nucleotides matching TRBD1. Germline V gives CDR1 MGHRA, CDR2 YSYEKL. The CDR3 has 15 residues. The V and J ends lost 3 bases and 6 bases, in that order; junction bases with no gene match: 4. As DNA, the CDR3 is TGCGCCAGCAGCCAGGGGGACAGGGGTTATGAAAAACTGTTTTTT. Its translation: CASSQGDRGYEKLFF.

The chain combines TRBV5-1 with TRBJ1-2; 10 positions agree with TRBD1. The CDR3 spans 13 residues. Germline loops: CDR1 SGHRS, CDR2 YFSETQ. The CDR3 region has the DNA TGCGCGTGGGACCGGGACAGGGGCTATGGCTACACCTTC. This gives the protein CAWDRDRGYGYTF.

V is TRBV5-1 and J is TRBJ2-1, with 9 bases that match TRBD1. V gave up 0 bases and J gave up 8 bases; unmatched junction bases: 3. This CDR3 has 14 amino acids. Germline assignment: CDR1 SGHRS and CDR2 YFSETQ. The CDR3 region is CASSLETGGYEQFF. The CDR3 nucleotides read TGCGCCAGCAGCTTGGAGACAGGGGGTTATGAGCAGTTCTTC. Full variable domain (remainder filled in from reference TRBV5-1 and TRBJ2-1): KAGVTQTPRYLIKTRGQQVTLSCSPISGHRSVSWYQQTPGQGLQFLFEYFSETQRNKGNFPGRFSGRQFSNSRSEMNVSTLELGDSALYLCASSLETGGYEQFFGPGTRLTVL.

The chain links TRBV4-1 to TRBJ1-1; TRBD1 agrees at 10 bases. There are 15 residues in the CDR3. Germline loops: CDR1 MGHRA, CDR2 YSYEKL. Trimming took 0 bases from V and 3 from J; bases not matched to a gene: 1. The CDR3 is CASSQEDRGDTEAFF. The CDR3 DNA reads as TGCGCCAGCAGCCAAGAGGACAGGGGGGACACTGAAGCTTTCTTT.

The chain carries TRBV10-3 and TRBJ1-6; possibly TRBD1 for D (5 bases). The CDR3 has 14 amino acids. Germline CDR1 is ENHRY and CDR2 is SYGVKD. With 3 bases removed from V and 9 bases from J, the gap between germline ends came to 12 bases. The DNA of the CDR3 is TGTGCCATCAGTGAAGAGGGGAGGGGTTCACCCCTCCACTTT. Translated: CAISEEGRGSPLHF.

With regard to this clone: An end of the junction differs from the germline gene, which may be a read error. This chain joins TRBV7-9 and TRBJ1-2; maybe TRBD1 (6 bases). The CDR3 has 14 amino acids. Germline V gene lookup returns CDR1 SEHNR and CDR2 FQNEAQ (reference sequence). The CDR3 here is CSSSWGGRYYGYTF. The CDR3 DNA follows: TGTTCCAGCAGCTGGGGGGGGCGTTACTATGGCTACACCTTC.

V usage is TRBV27 and J usage is TRBJ2-2; 14 bases match TRBD2. Germline assignment: CDR1 MNHEY and CDR2 SMNVEV (reference sequence). The length of the CDR3 is 17 residues. Losses at the gene ends were 3 bases for V and 8 bases for J; bases not matched to a gene: 8. CDR3 bases: TGTGCCAGCAGTTTTCCGGGACTAGCGGGGGAGGCGGGGGAGCTGTTTTTT. This encodes CASSFPGLAGEAGELFF.

The chain couples TRBV4-1 to TRBJ1-5, with D maybe TRBD1 (6 bases). Germline V gene lookup returns CDR1 MGHRA and CDR2 YSYEKL. V was shortened by 3 bases and J by 7 bases, with 16 bases between the two germline ends. This CDR3 is built from 15 residues. The CDR3 DNA reads as TGCGCCAGCAGCCAGTCCACACAGGGTACCCAGCCCCAGCATTTT. This gives the protein CASSQSTQGTQPQHF.

The CDR3 loop reads CASSITENTEAFF. The CDR3 DNA follows: TGTGCCAGTAGTATAACAGAAAACACTGAAGCTTTCTTT. V and J are TRBV19 and TRBJ1-1; D is unresolved. Germline assignment: CDR1 LNHDA and CDR2 SQIVND (reference sequence). V shed 2 bases and J shed 2 bases, with 6 bases lying between them. The CDR3 has 13 amino acids.

This rearrangement joins TRBV6-5 to TRBJ1-1, with TRBD1 as a possible D gene (5 bases). This CDR3 is built from 14 residues. Germline CDR1 MNHEY, CDR2 SVGAGI. Trimming removed 5 bases from V and 5 bases from J, with 15 bases in between. CDR3 region: CASSRDGGLTEAFF. CDR3 bases: TGTGCCAGCAGTCGCGACGGGGGATTGACTGAAGCTTTCTTT.

This chain joins TRBV5-1 and TRBJ2-7; D perhaps matches TRBD2 (5 bases). The CDR3 sequence is 12 residues long. Trimming pared 5 bases from V and 5 bases from J, leaving 11 bases between. Per the germline V gene, CDR1 is SGHRS and CDR2 is YFSETQ. CDR3 bases: TGCGCCAGCAGGGCCGAGGGAAACGAGCAGTACTTC. Protein product: CASRAEGNEQYF.

The rearrangement uses TRBV10-3 and TRBJ1-3; no clear D. The V end was cut by 11 bases, the J end by 0 bases, with 8 bases between. CDR1 and CDR2 from the germline V gene are ENHRY and SYGVKD. The CDR3 runs 12 residues. The DNA for the CDR3 is TGTGCCGTCGGTCCCTCTGGAAACACCATATATTTT. Translated: CAVGPSGNTIYF.

There are a few counts of this clone. The rearrangement joins TRBV10-3 to TRBJ1-5; TRBD1 matches 7 bases. Germline CDR1 ENHRY, CDR2 SYGVKD. J lost 7 bases, V lost 3 bases, and 6 bases had no gene match. The CDR3 is 14 amino acids. CDR3 bases: TGTGCCATCAGTGATGAGGGGGCGGGGCAGCCCCAGCATTTT. Encoded protein: CAISDEGAGQPQHF.

This clone has a handful of counts. This same CDR3 is encoded by further DNA sequences in the sample. The chain employs TRBV6-1 and TRBJ2-7; D might be TRBD2 (6 bases). CDR1 is MNHNS, CDR2 SASEGT, per germline. The CDR3 spans 14 residues. The ends were cut back, 3 bases at V and 3 bases at J, with 12 bases in the middle. CDR3 sequence reads: CASSDGGSYYEQYF. DNA for the CDR3: TGTGCCAGCAGTGATGGAGGGTCGTACTACGAGCAGTACTTC.

The chain links TRBV6-5 to TRBJ2-5, with D possibly matching TRBD1 (6 bases). Matching the DNA end better, TRBJ2-7 makes the J call doubtful. Looked up from germline, CDR1 is MNHEY and CDR2 is SVGAGI. The CDR3 runs 13 residues. In nucleotides, the CDR3 is TGTGCCAGCAAAACAGGGAGCTCCTACGAGCAGTACTTC. Translation gives CASKTGSSYEQYF.

This clone was counted only a few times. This chain joins TRBV6-1 and TRBJ2-5; 10 nucleotides align to TRBD2. V trimming: 4 bases; J trimming: 5 bases; junction bases outside the gene matches: 10. The CDR3 totals 16 residues. CDR1 is MNHNS and CDR2 is SASEGT in the germline V gene. CDR3 nucleotide sequence: TGTGCCAGCAGTGGCCTAAGCGGGGGGGCGGGCGAGACCCAGTACTTC. This gives the protein CASSGLSGGAGETQYF.

The table lists this clone with a few counts. The chain combines TRBV9 with TRBJ2-1; possibly TRBD2 for D (5 bases). V lost 0 bases to trimming and J lost 4 bases, with 8 bases between them. Germline-derived CDR1 and CDR2 are SGDLS and YYNGEE. The CDR3 is 14 residues long. For the CDR3, the DNA is TGTGCCAGCAGCGTAGTCGGGGAATACAATGAGCAGTTCTTC. Protein: CASSVVGEYNEQFF.

This chain links TRBV2 with TRBJ2-7, with a possible D match to TRBD2 (6 bases). The CDR3 runs to 13 residues. The ends were cut back, 7 bases at V and 2 bases at J, with 12 bases in the middle. Germline V CDR1 and CDR2: SNHLY, FYNNEI. CDR3 in amino acids: CASNLAPTYEQYF. The DNA of the CDR3 is TGTGCCAGCAATCTAGCGCCGACCTACGAGCAGTACTTC.

The rearrangement links TRBV5-1 to TRBJ1-1; D is undetermined. The CDR3 runs to 13 residues. Germline V CDR1 and CDR2: SGHRS, YFSETQ. The V end was cut by 4 bases, the J end by 3 bases, with 10 bases between. The CDR3 sequence: CASSPTPDTEAFF. The DNA of the CDR3 is TGCGCCAGCAGCCCTACGCCGGACACTGAAGCTTTCTTT.

This rearrangement joins TRBV6-5 to TRBJ2-3, with 7 bases fitting TRBD2. CDR1 and CDR2 from the germline V gene are MNHEY and SVGAGI. V trimming: 7 bases; J trimming: 1 base; junction bases outside the gene matches: 2. This CDR3 is 13 amino acids long. The CDR3 region has the DNA TGTGCCAGCACCCTAGCGGGCACAGATACGCAGTATTTT. Translating gives CASTLAGTDTQYF.

The chain links TRBV18 to TRBJ1-4; 7 nucleotides match TRBD1. This CDR3 has 15 amino acids. Germline CDR1 KGHSH, CDR2 LQKENI. With 5 bases clipped from V and 5 bases from J, the junction kept 8 bases outside the gene matches. CDR3 sequence (DNA): TGTGCCAGCTCATTACCGGGACAGCGAAATGAAAAACTGTTTTTT. Protein sequence: CASSLPGQRNEKLFF.

In the case of this clone: Other DNA sequences in this sample translate to the same CDR3. This chain uses TRBV7-2 with TRBJ2-1, with 9 positions matching TRBD1. Germline V CDR1 and CDR2: SGHTA, FQGNSA. Losses at the gene ends were 4 bases for V and 4 bases for J; bases not matched to a gene: 5. The CDR3 sequence is 15 residues long. In DNA, the CDR3 is TGTGCCAGCAGCTCCACAGGGGGCGCGTACAATGAGCAGTTCTTC. Protein product: CASSSTGGAYNEQFF. Drawing the rest from reference TRBV7-2 and TRBJ2-1, the complete variable domain is GAGVSQSPSNKVTEKGKDVELRCDPISGHTALYWYRQSLGQGLEFLIYFQGNSAPDKSGLPSDRFSAERTGGSVSTLTIQRTQQEDSAVYLCASSSTGGAYNEQFFGPGTRLTVL.

Here the CDR3 reads CASSVGGDLLNTEAFF. Here the CDR3 DNA reads TGTGCCAGCAGCGTCGGAGGGGATCTTTTGAACACTGAAGCTTTCTTT. The rearrangement links TRBV9 to TRBJ1-1; weak D call: TRBD1 (5 bases). The germline CDR1 and CDR2 sequences are SGDLS and YYNGEE. Trimming removed 2 bases from V and 0 bases from J, with 14 bases in between. The CDR3 loop spans 16 amino acids.

This clone came up a few times. The chain has TRBV2 and TRBJ1-4; TRBD1 agrees at 9 bases. CDR3 length equals 15 residues. J gave up 6 bases and V 6 bases, and 8 bases lay outside the gene matches. Germline CDR1 reads SNHLY; CDR2 reads FYNNEI. Here the CDR3 reads CASSERTGEYEKLFF. As DNA, the CDR3 is TGTGCCAGCAGCGAAAGGACAGGGGAGTATGAAAAACTGTTTTTT.